This TCR beta chain was captured by sequencing in a study of Ad26.COV2.S vaccination and SARS-CoV-2 variants. At the level of the study: It was the COV1001 Ad26.COV2.S trial arm that included the donor.

Treatment reported: over 15 received Ad26.COV2.S at low or high dose, single or two shots; about 5 received placebo; per-sample allocation not given. Day 63 after the first injection of vaccine or placebo was the sampling time. The trim removed 2 bases at V and 16 bases at J, leaving 13 bases unmatched. Germline V gene lookup returns CDR1 MNHEY and CDR2 SVGAGI. The CDR3 is 14 residues long. Profiled with immunoSEQ multiplex PCR; TCRdb holds only in-frame clones, not every one. The top ten clones hold about 3.3% of a sample with 350,000 to 450,000 clones, about 85% of them seen once. This chain links TRBV6-5 with TRBJ1-4, with TRBD1 matching over 7 bases. This sequence originates from a person between 18 and 65 years old who received the Ad26.COV2.S COVID-19 vaccine or a placebo. The sequences come from peripheral blood, collected in a trial of Ad26.COV2.S vaccine versus placebo. The CDR3 reads CASSYDGTASVWFF. In DNA, the CDR3 is TGTGCCAGCAGTTACGATGGGACAGCCTCCGTATGGTTTTTT.